These 24 T cell receptor beta chains were all obtained from the same sample, sequenced in a study of shared clonotypes between healthy human individuals. Sequenced by immunoSEQ multiplex PCR; TCRdb stores in-frame clones only, minus some. Here the sample spans about 490,000 clones, roughly four fifths being singletons. The specimen sequenced was PBMCs. The receptors derive from a woman aged 40 to 50 in good health. Some clones in this sample may be carry-over from other donors' samples.

V gene TRBV5-1 combines with J gene TRBJ2-7; 9 bases match TRBD2. This CDR3 spans 17 amino acids. Germline V gene sequence: CDR1 SGHRS, CDR2 YFSETQ. V shed 4 bases, J shed 6 bases, and the junction held 17 bases outside the gene matches. The CDR3, as DNA: TGCGCCAGCAGCGACGGGGGTAGCGGGAGAAGGAGGGCCGAGCAGTACTTC. It specifies CASSDGGSGRRRAEQYF.

The chain is built from TRBV19 and TRBJ2-2, with a tentative D call TRBD1 (6 bases). The CDR3 spans 16 residues. Germline V CDR1 and CDR2: LNHDA, SQIVND (reference sequence). Deletions cut 3 bases from V and 5 bases from J, with 16 bases between. The CDR3 DNA reads as TGTGCCAGTAGTATCCTGACAGGTGCCCCAACCGGGGAGCTGTTTTTT. Protein product: CASSILTGAPTGELFF.

This clone came up many times. This CDR3 is also generated by other DNA sequences in the sample. The chain has TRBV28 and TRBJ2-7; no clear D gene. V was cut by 3 bases and J by 3 bases, with 3 bases left in between. This CDR3 is 11 amino acids long. The germline V gene has CDR1 MDHEN and CDR2 SYDVKM. CDR3 DNA sequence: TGTGCCAGCAGTTTTTTCTACGAGCAGTACTTC. Translating gives CASSFFYEQYF.

The chain carries TRBV6-5 and TRBJ2-5; 8 bases agree with TRBD1. The J call may not be correct, given that the DNA end is closer to TRBJ2-7. CDR1 MNHEY and CDR2 SVGAGI come from the germline V gene. CDR3 length: 15 amino acids. This CDR3 is CASSYSGQGSYEQYF. For the CDR3, the DNA is TGTGCCAGCAGTTACTCCGGACAGGGTTCCTACGAGCAGTACTTC.

This clone has at least ten counts. The sample has other DNA sequences that encode this CDR3 too. The CDR3 nucleotides are TGTGCCAGCAGCGCCGGGACTAGCGGCTACGAGCAGTACTTC. Translated, it gives CASSAGTSGYEQYF. The chain joins TRBV9 to TRBJ2-7; TRBD2 agrees at 11 bases. Looked up from germline, CDR1 is SGDLS and CDR2 is YYNGEE. V lost 3 bases to trimming and J lost 3 bases; unmatched junction nucleotides: 2. The CDR3 contains 14 residues.

This clone was seen a handful of times. The J gene is TRBJ1-3, the V gene TRBV6-1; D call uncertain. This CDR3 region has 14 residues. The V end was cut by 6 bases, the J end by 1 base, with 10 bases between. Germline V gene data show CDR1 as MNHNS and CDR2 as SASEGT. CDR3 DNA: TGTGCCAGCAGGACGGAGACGTCTGGAAACACCATATATTTT. Amino acids: CASRTETSGNTIYF.

The table lists this clone with a count of one. This chain connects TRBV7-8 to TRBJ1-1; TRBD1 might be the D (6 bases). This CDR3 is built from 13 residues. The V and J ends lost 1 base and 11 bases respectively, with 14 bases between them. Germline V gene data show CDR1 as SGHVS and CDR2 as FQNEAQ. CDR3 nucleotides: TGTGCCAGCAGCTTAGATTCAGGGGCGAGGGCTTTCTTT. The encoded protein is CASSLDSGARAFF.

The chain links TRBV30 to TRBJ2-2, with D possibly TRBD2 on 5 matching bases. CDR3 length equals 13 residues. CDR1 is GTSNPN, CDR2 SVGIG, per germline (reference sequence). The V gene lost 0 bases and the J gene lost 5 bases, with 7 bases spanning the gap. The CDR3 coding sequence is TGTGCCTGGAGTGTAAGCGGTACCGGGGAGCTGTTTTTT. This codes for CAWSVSGTGELFF.

The chain links TRBV30 to TRBJ1-4; 7 bases are a match to TRBD1. The J segment lost 8 bases and the V segment lost 0 bases, leaving 3 bases of the junction unmatched. Germline CDR1 GTSNPN, CDR2 SVGIG (reference sequence). The CDR3 length is 13 residues. CDR3 DNA: TGTGCCTGGAGTGTAGGGACAGTCGAAAAACTGTTTTTT. Translated, it gives CAWSVGTVEKLFF.

The genes are TRBV19 and TRBJ1-5, with a tentative D call TRBD1 (6 bases). CDR1 LNHDA and CDR2 SQIVND come from the germline V gene (reference sequence). Trimming shortened V by 1 base and J by 0 bases, and 16 bases separated the two germline ends. CDR3 size: 18 residues. The CDR3 reads CASSIGPQAQGSNQPQHF. The CDR3 region has the DNA TGTGCCAGTAGTATAGGACCCCAAGCACAGGGTAGCAATCAGCCCCAGCATTTT.

The chain links TRBV27 to TRBJ2-5, with D tentatively TRBD1 or TRBD2 (6 bases each). This CDR3 is 17 amino acids long. V gave up 3 bases and J gave up 3 bases, with 20 bases separating them. The germline V gene encodes CDR1 MNHEY and CDR2 SMNVEV (reference sequence). The CDR3 here is CASSLMAGGGPKETQYF. The CDR3 DNA sequence: TGTGCCAGCAGTTTGATGGCGGGTGGGGGGCCCAAAGAGACCCAGTACTTC.

V gene TRBV4-3 combines with J gene TRBJ2-7, with 9 bases that match TRBD1. Germline V gives CDR1 LGHNA, CDR2 YSLEER. Trimming at V came to 0 bases and at J to 4 bases, leaving 4 bases not matched to a gene. This CDR3 is built from 15 residues. The CDR3 here is CASSQERGQGYEQYF. In nucleotides, the CDR3 is TGCGCCAGCAGCCAAGAACGGGGACAGGGATACGAGCAGTACTTC.

The chain combines TRBV2 with TRBJ2-1; 11 bases are shared with TRBD2. Germline V lookup: CDR1 SNHLY, CDR2 FYNNEI. V shed 0 bases, J shed 7 bases, and the junction held 2 bases outside the gene matches. CDR3 length: 15 amino acids. The CDR3 DNA reads TGTGCCAGCAGTGAAGCATTAGCGGGAGGGAATGAGCAGTTCTTC. As protein: CASSEALAGGNEQFF.

The chain couples TRBV5-6 to TRBJ2-2; D gene uncertain. This CDR3 contains 14 residues. V dropped 0 bases and J dropped 4 bases, with 7 bases sitting between them. CDR1 SGHDT and CDR2 YYEEEE come from the germline V gene. In nucleotides, the CDR3 is TGTGCCAGCAGCTTGGCCGCCGGCACCGGGGAGCTGTTTTTT. It encodes CASSLAAGTGELFF.

This clone showed up just a few times. Other DNA variants within this sample encode the same CDR3. This chain uses TRBV4-1 with TRBJ2-7; tentative D call: TRBD2 (6 bases). CDR3 size: 12 residues. V was trimmed by 0 bases and J by 7 bases, leaving 7 bases between them. Germline CDR1 reads MGHRA; CDR2 reads YSYEKL. The CDR3: CASSQDGGEQYF. CDR3 DNA sequence: TGCGCCAGCAGCCAAGATGGGGGGGAGCAGTACTTC.

The V call is TRBV7-2, the J call TRBJ2-2, with TRBD2 as a possible D gene (5 bases). The ends were cut back, 5 bases at V and 5 bases at J, with 15 bases in the middle. The length of the CDR3 is 15 residues. Germline loops: CDR1 SGHTA, CDR2 FQGNSA. CDR3 sequence: CASSESGFQTGELFF. The CDR3 DNA is TGTGCCAGCAGCGAATCGGGATTTCAGACCGGGGAGCTGTTTTTT. Full variable domain (missing parts from reference TRBV7-2 and TRBJ2-2): GAGVSQSPSNKVTEKGKDVELRCDPISGHTALYWYRQSLGQGLEFLIYFQGNSAPDKSGLPSDRFSAERTGGSVSTLTIQRTQQEDSAVYLCASSESGFQTGELFFGEGSRLTVL.

Note on this clone: A much larger clone lies a single base off, so this may be a read error. Other DNA sequences in this specimen translate into the identical CDR3. V is TRBV18 and J is TRBJ1-4; unclear D gene. This CDR3 spans 14 amino acids. V lost 2 bases to trimming and J lost 5 bases, with 9 bases between them. Per germline, CDR1 KGHSH and CDR2 LQKENI. The CDR3 spells CASSPGLQNEKLFF. The CDR3 nucleotides are TGTGCCAGCTCACCAGGGCTACAAAATGAAAAACTGTTTTTT.

The chain joins TRBV7-2 to TRBJ1-5; tentatively, D is TRBD1 (5 bases). The germline CDR1 and CDR2 sequences are SGHTA and FQGNSA. The V end was cut by 4 bases, the J end by 9 bases, with 16 bases between. The CDR3 spans 14 residues. CDR3 region: CASSWGRGVLPQHF. DNA for the CDR3: TGTGCCAGCAGCTGGGGGAGAGGGGTACTGCCCCAGCATTTT.

The chain links TRBV7-9 to TRBJ2-5; 7 bases align to TRBD2. The J segment lost 5 bases and the V segment lost 5 bases, leaving 20 bases of the junction unmatched. This CDR3 is 18 amino acids long. CDR1 and CDR2 from the germline V gene are SEHNR and FQNEAQ (reference sequence). The CDR3 protein is CASSTRYGGTFKGETQYF. CDR3 coding DNA: TGTGCCAGCAGCACCCGCTACGGGGGGACGTTTAAGGGGGAGACCCAGTACTTC.

The chain is built from TRBV28 and TRBJ2-7; 7 bases line up with TRBD1. This CDR3 comprises 14 residues. The germline gives CDR1 MDHEN, CDR2 SYDVKM. The V gene end was trimmed by 4 bases and the J gene end by 4 bases; junction bases not matched to a gene: 7. The CDR3 loop is CASSSRTGRYEQYF. CDR3 nucleotides: TGTGCCAGCAGTTCTCGGACAGGACGTTACGAGCAGTACTTC.

In the case of this clone: One end of the junction fails to match germline, which may point to a read error. This chain's CDR3 is CVSSLAGELQGAKGYTF. The CDR3 bases are TGTGTCAGCAGCTTGGCGGGGGAGCTCCAGGGGGCGAAAGGCTACACCTTC. This chain uses TRBV5-8 with TRBJ1-2, with 8 bases matching TRBD1. The CDR3 totals 17 residues. Germline V gene data show CDR1 as SGHTS and CDR2 as YDEGEE. Full variable domain (rest looked up from reference TRBV5-8 and TRBJ1-2): EAGVTQSPTHLIKTRGQQATLRCSPISGHTSVYWYQQALGLGLQFLLWYDEGEERNRGNFPPRFSGRQFPNYSSELNVNALELEDSALYLCVSSLAGELQGAKGYTFGSGTRLTVV.

For this clone: Likely a read error: the CDR3 ends without its conserved phenylalanine or tryptophan. V and J are TRBV5-6 and TRBJ2-7; 7 nucleotides agree with TRBD2. The J segment lost 4 bases and the V segment lost 4 bases, leaving 5 bases of the junction unmatched. CDR1 and CDR2 (germline): SGHDT, YYEEEE. The CDR3 runs to 13 residues. In nucleotides, the CDR3 is TGTGCCAGCAGCGCTGGACTAGGATACGAGCAGTACCTC. Protein: CASSAGLGYEQYL.

This clone was counted ten times or more. This chain connects TRBV28 to TRBJ1-5; possibly TRBD1 for D (5 bases). The CDR3 consists of 16 residues. The germline CDR1 and CDR2 sequences are MDHEN and SYDVKM. V shed 8 bases and J shed 3 bases, with 20 bases lying between them. DNA for the CDR3: TGTGCCAGCTACGGGGCCGGGAGGCAGCACAATCAGCCCCAGCATTTT. Translated, it gives CASYGAGRQHNQPQHF. The full variable domain, rest sourced from reference TRBV28 and TRBJ1-5, is DVKVTQSSRYLVKRTGEKVFLECVQDMDHENMFWYRQDPGLGLRLIYFSYDVKMKEKGDIPEGYSVSREKKERFSLILESASTNQTSMYLCASYGAGRQHNQPQHFGDGTRLSIL.

J is TRBJ2-5 and V is TRBV11-2; 9 nucleotides match TRBD2. Looked up from germline, CDR1 is SGHAT and CDR2 is FQNNGV. The CDR3 has 15 residues. The junction had 6 bases not matched to a gene; V was cut back by 2 bases and J by 5 bases. CDR3 DNA sequence: TGTGCCAGCAGCTTACAAGGGACTAGCTTGGAGACCCAGTACTTC. This sequence encodes CASSLQGTSLETQYF. The variable domain in full, with the rest retrieved from reference TRBV11-2 and TRBJ2-5, is EAGVAQSPRYKIIEKRQSVAFWCNPISGHATLYWYQQILGQGPKLLIQFQNNGVVDDSQLPKDRFSAERLKGVDSTLKIQPAKLEDSAVYLCASSLQGTSLETQYFGPGTRLLVL.